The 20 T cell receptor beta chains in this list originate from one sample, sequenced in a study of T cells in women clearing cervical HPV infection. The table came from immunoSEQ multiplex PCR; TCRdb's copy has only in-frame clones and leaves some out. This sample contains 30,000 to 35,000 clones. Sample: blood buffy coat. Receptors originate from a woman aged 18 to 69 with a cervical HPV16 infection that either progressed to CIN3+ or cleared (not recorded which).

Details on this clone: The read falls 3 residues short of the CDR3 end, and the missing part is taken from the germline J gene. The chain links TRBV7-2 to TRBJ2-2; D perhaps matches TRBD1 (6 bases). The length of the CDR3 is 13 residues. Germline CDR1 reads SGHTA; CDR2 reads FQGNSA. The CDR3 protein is CASSSRGGSKLFF. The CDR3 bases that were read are TGTGCCAGCAGCTCTAGAGGGGGTTCCAAG.

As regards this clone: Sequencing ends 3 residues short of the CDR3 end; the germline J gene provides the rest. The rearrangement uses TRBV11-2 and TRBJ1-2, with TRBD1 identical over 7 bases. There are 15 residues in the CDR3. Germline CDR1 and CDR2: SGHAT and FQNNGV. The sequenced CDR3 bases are TGTGCCAGCAGCTTATCCCGGGACAGCTCCTACGAC. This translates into CASSLSRDSSYD. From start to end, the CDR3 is CASSLSRDSSYDYTF.

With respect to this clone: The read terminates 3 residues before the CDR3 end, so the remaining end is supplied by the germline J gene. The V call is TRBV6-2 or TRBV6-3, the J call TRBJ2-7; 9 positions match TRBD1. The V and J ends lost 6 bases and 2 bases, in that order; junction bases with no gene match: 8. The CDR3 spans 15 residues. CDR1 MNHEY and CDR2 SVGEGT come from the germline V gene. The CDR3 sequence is CASRRQGVSPYEQYF. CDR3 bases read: TGTGCCAGCAGAAGACAGGGGGTTAGCCCCTACGAG.

CDR3 sequence: CASSLQTVSYEQYF. Partial CDR3 DNA: TGTGCCAGCAGCTTACAGACAGTTTCCTACGAG. The gene calls are TRBV5-5 and TRBJ2-7; possibly TRBD1 for D (5 bases). The CDR3 goes on 3 residues after the read ends, and that part is filled in from the germline J gene. The CDR3 totals 14 residues. Trimming left V 2 bases short and J 1 base short, with 10 bases between. Per the germline V gene, CDR1 is SGHKS and CDR2 is YYEKEE (reference sequence).

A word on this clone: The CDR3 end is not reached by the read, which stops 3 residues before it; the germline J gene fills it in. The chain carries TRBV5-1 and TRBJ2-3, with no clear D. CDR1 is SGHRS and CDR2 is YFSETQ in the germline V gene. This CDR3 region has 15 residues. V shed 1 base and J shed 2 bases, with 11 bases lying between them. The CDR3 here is CASSLRASITDTQYF. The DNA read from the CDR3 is TGCGCCAGCAGCTTGCGAGCGTCGATCACAGATACG.

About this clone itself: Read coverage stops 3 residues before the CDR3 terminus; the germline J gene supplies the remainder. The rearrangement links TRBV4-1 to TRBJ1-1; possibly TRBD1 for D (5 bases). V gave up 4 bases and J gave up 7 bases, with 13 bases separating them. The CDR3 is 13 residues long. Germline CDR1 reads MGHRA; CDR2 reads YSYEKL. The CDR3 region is CASSPPAGYEAFF. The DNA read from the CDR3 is TGCGCCAGCAGCCCTCCCGCAGGGTATGAA.

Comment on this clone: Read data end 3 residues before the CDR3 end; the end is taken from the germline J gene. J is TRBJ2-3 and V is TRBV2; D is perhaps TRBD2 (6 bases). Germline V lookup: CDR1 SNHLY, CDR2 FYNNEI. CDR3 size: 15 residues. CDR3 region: CASNGGVIGNQPQYF. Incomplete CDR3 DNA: TGTGCCAGCAACGGAGGGGTGATTGGCAATCAGCCG.

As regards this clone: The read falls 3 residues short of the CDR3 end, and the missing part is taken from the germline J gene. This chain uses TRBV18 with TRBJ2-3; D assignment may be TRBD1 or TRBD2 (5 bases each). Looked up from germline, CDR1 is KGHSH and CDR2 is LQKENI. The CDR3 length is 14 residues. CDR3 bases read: TGTGCCAGCTCACGGTCGGTACAAGGGGAGACG. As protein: CASSRSVQGET. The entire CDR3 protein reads CASSRSVQGETQYF. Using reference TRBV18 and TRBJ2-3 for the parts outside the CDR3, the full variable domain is NAGVMQNPRHLVRRRGQEARLRCSPMKGHSHVYWYRQLPEEGLKFMVYLQKENIIDESGMPKERFSAEFPKEGPSILRIQQVVRGDSAAYFCASSRSVQGETQYFGPGTRLTVL.

CDR3 DNA (partial): TGCGCCAGCAGCTTGTTCCTAGCGGCGGGCAATGAG. Residues: CASSLFLAAGNE. In full, the CDR3 is CASSLFLAAGNEQFF. V gene TRBV5-1 combines with J gene TRBJ2-1, with TRBD2 matching over 7 bases. The sequence runs out 3 residues before the end of the CDR3; the remainder is reconstructed from the germline J gene. There are 15 residues in the CDR3. Germline V gives CDR1 SGHRS, CDR2 YFSETQ. Trimming took 1 base from V and 6 from J; bases not matched to a gene: 7.

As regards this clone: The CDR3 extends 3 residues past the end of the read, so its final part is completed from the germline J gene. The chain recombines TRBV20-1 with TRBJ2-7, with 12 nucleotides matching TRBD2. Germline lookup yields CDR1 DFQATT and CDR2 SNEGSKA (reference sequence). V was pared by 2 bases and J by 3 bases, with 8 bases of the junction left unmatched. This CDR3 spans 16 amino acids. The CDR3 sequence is CSARHTSGGIYYEQYF. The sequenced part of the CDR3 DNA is TGCAGTGCTAGACATACTAGCGGGGGGATCTACTACGAG.

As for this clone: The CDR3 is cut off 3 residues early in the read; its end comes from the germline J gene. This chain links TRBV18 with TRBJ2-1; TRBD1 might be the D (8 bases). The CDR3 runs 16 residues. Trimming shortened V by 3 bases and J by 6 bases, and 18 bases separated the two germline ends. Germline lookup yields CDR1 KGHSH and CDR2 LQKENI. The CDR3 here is CASSPVGGTGINEQFF. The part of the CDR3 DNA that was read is TGTGCCAGCTCACCGGTCGGGGGGACAGGCATCAATGAG.

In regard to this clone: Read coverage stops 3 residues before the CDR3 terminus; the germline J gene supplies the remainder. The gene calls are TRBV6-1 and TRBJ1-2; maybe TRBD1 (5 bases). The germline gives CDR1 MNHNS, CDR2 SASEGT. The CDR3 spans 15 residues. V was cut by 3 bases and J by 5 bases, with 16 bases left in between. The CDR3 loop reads CASSETVALYYGYTF. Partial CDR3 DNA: TGTGCCAGCAGTGAGACAGTGGCTCTATATTATGGC.

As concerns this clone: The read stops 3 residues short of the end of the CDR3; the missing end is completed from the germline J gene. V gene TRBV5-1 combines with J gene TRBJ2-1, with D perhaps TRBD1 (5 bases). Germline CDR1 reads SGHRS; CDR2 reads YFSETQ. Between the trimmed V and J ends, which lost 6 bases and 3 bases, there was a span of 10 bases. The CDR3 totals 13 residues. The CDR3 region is CASKQASYNEQFF. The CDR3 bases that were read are TGCGCCAGCAAACAGGCGAGCTACAATGAG.

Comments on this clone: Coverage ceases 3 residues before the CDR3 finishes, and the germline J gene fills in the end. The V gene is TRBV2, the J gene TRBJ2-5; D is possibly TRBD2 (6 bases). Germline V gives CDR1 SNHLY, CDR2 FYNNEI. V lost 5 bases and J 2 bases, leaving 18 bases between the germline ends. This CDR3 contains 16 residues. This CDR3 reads CASSYRALGGQETQYF. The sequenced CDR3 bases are TGTGCCAGCAGTTACCGGGCCCTCGGGGGTCAAGAGACC.

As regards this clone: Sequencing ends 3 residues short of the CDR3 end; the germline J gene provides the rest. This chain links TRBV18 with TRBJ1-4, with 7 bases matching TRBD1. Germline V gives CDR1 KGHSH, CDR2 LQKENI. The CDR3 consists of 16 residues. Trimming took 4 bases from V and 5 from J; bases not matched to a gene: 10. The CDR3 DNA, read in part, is TGTGCCAGCTCACGCGGACAGGCGTCCTCCAATGAAAAA. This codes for CASSRGQASSNEK. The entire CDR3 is CASSRGQASSNEKLFF.

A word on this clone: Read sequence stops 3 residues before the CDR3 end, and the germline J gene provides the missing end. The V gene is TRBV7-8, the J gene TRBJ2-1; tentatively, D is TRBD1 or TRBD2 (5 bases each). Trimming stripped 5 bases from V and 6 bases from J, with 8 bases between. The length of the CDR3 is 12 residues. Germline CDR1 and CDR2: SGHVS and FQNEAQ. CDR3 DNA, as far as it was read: TGTGCCAGCAGCCCAGGGAGCAATGAG. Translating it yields CASSPGSNE. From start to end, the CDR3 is CASSPGSNEQFF. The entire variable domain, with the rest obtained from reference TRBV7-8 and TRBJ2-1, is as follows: GAGVSQSPRYKVAKRGQDVALRCDPISGHVSLFWYQQALGQGPEFLTYFQNEAQLDKSGLPSDRFFAERPEGSVSTLKIQRTQQEDSAVYLCASSPGSNEQFFGPGTRLTVL.

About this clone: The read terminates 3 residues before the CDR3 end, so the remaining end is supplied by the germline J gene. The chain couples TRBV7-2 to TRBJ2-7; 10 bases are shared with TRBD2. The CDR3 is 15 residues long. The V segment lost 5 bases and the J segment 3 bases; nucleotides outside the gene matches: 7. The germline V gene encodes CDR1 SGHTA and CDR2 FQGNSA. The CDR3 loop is CASSNQRGGLYEQYF. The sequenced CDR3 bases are TGTGCCAGCAGCAACCAGCGGGGGGGCCTCTACGAG.

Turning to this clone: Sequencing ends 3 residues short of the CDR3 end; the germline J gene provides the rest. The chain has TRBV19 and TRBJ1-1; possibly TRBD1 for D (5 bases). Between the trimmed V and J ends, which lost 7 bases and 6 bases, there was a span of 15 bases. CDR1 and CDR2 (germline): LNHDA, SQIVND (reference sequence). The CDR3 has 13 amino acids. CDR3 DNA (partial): TGTGCCAGTAAGGGGTTGGCCGGGTCTGAA. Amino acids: CASKGLAGSE. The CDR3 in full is CASKGLAGSEAFF.

CDR3 amino acids: CSVRRGSYNEQFF. Incomplete CDR3 DNA: TGCAGCGTTCGCAGGGGGTCCTACAATGAG. V and J are TRBV29-1 and TRBJ2-1; the match to TRBD1 covers 7 bases. The read stops 3 residues short of the end of the CDR3; the missing end is completed from the germline J gene. The CDR3 is made up of 13 amino acids. Germline loops: CDR1 SQVTM, CDR2 ANQGSEA. With V trimmed by 5 bases and J by 1 base, 2 bases remained unmatched.

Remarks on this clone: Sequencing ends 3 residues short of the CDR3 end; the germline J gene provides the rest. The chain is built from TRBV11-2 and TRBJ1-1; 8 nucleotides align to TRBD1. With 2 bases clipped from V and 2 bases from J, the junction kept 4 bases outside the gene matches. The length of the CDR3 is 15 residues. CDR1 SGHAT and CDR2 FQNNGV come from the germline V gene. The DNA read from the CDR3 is TGTGCCAGCAGCTTAACGGACAGGGCTAACACTGAA. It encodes CASSLTDRANTE. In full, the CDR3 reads CASSLTDRANTEAFF.